This T cell receptor (beta chain) was recovered during a study of regulatory T cells in long-lasting Graves disease. Time point noted: newly diagnosed GD, antithyroid drugs for less than 3 months. RNA extracted from PBMCs served as the sequencing template. Germline trimming cut 6 bases from V and 10 bases from J; bases unmatched to any gene: 9. The CDR3 extends over 14 amino acids. Arm-PCR with iRepertoire HTBI primers amplified the CDR3 regions for these TCR beta libraries. MiXCR, applied by TCRdb to the multiplex PCR reads, yields one record per CDR3 protein. The sample holds roughly 610,000 distinct CDR3 sequences; roughly 15% are singletons and the top ten take 9.5% to 15%. This clonotype was detected a few times. These data were also reused for a study on T cells in Graves' hyperthyroidism and ophthalmopathy.

The origin of this receptor is a young man with Graves disease. The specimen was peripheral blood mononuclear cells (PBMCs), collected at new diagnosis, from a patient treated with antithyroid drugs. This chain uses TRBV12-3 or TRBV12-4 with TRBJ1-6; 7 nucleotides line up with TRBD1. The CDR3: CASSYDRVGSPLHF. In nucleotides, the CDR3 is TGTGCCAGCAGCTACGACAGGGTTGGATCACCCCTCCACTTT.